This section outlines one T cell receptor (beta chain) sequence together with its context. Its matching antigen is unknown. The CDR3 covers 18 residues. J lost 1 base, V lost 5 bases, and 12 bases had no gene match. Germline V gene lookup returns CDR1 MNHEY and CDR2 SMNVEV (reference sequence). The record originates from a study of shared clonotypes between healthy human individuals. Study outcomes and limitations: Represented diversity (both genetic and exposure-history) was limited by the small number of donors.

Assay: immunoSEQ multiplex PCR; the TCRdb copy retains only in-frame clones and omits some. The sample includes about 600,000 clones, less than 98% of them seen just once. The sample was naive CD4+ T cells sorted from blood. Subset indicated: CD45RA+ positively selected. The receptor comes from a woman younger than 45 in good health. The rearrangement uses TRBV27 and TRBJ1-4; 8 nucleotides match TRBD1. As DNA, the CDR3 is TGTGCCAGCAGTGCAAACAGGGGGATTGGGGTAACTAATGAAAAACTGTTTTTT. Protein sequence: CASSANRGIGVTNEKLFF.